The TCR beta chain under discussion was sequenced for a study of T cells after yellow fever vaccination. Overall study: The authors prepared low-cell-number fractions using SMART-Seq v4 Ultra Low Input. Study-level results: By day 5 rather than day 15, the secondary response had peaked, though it was weaker. Reappearance after the booster was seen for most primary-vaccination clones, at 95% to 97% CD4 and 75% to 90% CD8.

This clonotype was seen repeatedly, ten times or more. As yet, its antigen is unknown. CDR3 length equals 13 residues. Trimming left V 3 bases short and J 8 bases short, with 10 bases between. TCR cDNA was made by 5'RACE template switching, adding a universal primer site and UMIs. TCRdb itself ran the 5' RACE reads through MiXCR, one entry per CDR3 protein. The sample has 620,000 or so distinct CDR3 sequences; about a sixth are singletons. Sequencing used PBMCs, obtained 5 days after the first yellow fever vaccination. The TCR originated in a man aged 18 to 29 who received the YFV17D yellow fever vaccine. This chain uses TRBV12-3 or TRBV12-4 with TRBJ1-4; D remains ambiguous. CDR3 nucleotides: TGTGCCAGCAGTTTGAACAGCCCGGAAAAACTGTTTTTT. It specifies CASSLNSPEKLFF.